This is a list of T cell receptor beta chains from one sample in a study of identical twins. TCRdb independently ran MiXCR on the 5' RACE reads; one entry per CDR3 protein. The sample has approximately 1.8 million distinct CDR3 sequences, about 32% seen once. Specimen: cord blood. These receptors were obtained from a newborn girl in good health. Both conserved end residues are trimmed from each CDR3. The order of the fields is J gene, D gene, V gene, clone size, CDR3 protein. The D gene is left open where the match is weak. Not all rows give a size; the values are once, few, many and, for expanded clones, a class.

j_gene: TRBJ1-1; d_gene: NA; v_gene: TRBV7-9; abundance: few; CDR3aa: ASSQYFNTEAF
j_gene: TRBJ2-1; d_gene: TRBD2; v_gene: TRBV7-2; abundance: few; CDR3aa: ASSLAYGLAGVENNEQF
j_gene: TRBJ2-1; d_gene: NA; v_gene: TRBV5-1; abundance: few; CDR3aa: ASSTRDWTSSYNEQF
j_gene: TRBJ2-3; d_gene: TRBD2; v_gene: TRBV9; abundance: NA; CDR3aa: ASSVELTGGSDTQY
j_gene: TRBJ2-1; d_gene: TRBD1; v_gene: TRBV11-1; abundance: few; CDR3aa: ASSLGQGEYNEQF
j_gene: TRBJ2-7; d_gene: TRBD2; v_gene: TRBV4-1; abundance: NA; CDR3aa: ASSQPFGRNEQY
j_gene: TRBJ2-5; d_gene: NA; v_gene: TRBV5-1; abundance: many; CDR3aa: ASSNGEETQY
j_gene: TRBJ2-3; d_gene: NA; v_gene: TRBV29-1; abundance: few; CDR3aa: SVEDQGPDTQY
j_gene: TRBJ1-2; d_gene: NA; v_gene: TRBV3-1; abundance: many; CDR3aa: ASSQARLSRGYT
j_gene: TRBJ2-7; d_gene: NA; v_gene: TRBV11-1; abundance: few; CDR3aa: ASSAWGSVSYEQY
j_gene: TRBJ2-7; d_gene: NA; v_gene: TRBV3-1; abundance: once; CDR3aa: ASNQDGPTGPVSYEQY
j_gene: TRBJ1-2; d_gene: NA; v_gene: TRBV6-1; abundance: few; CDR3aa: ASSEPTPWGMGYT
j_gene: TRBJ2-3; d_gene: NA; v_gene: TRBV2; abundance: few; CDR3aa: ASSDDRSTDTQY
j_gene: TRBJ2-1; d_gene: NA; v_gene: TRBV6-6; abundance: few; CDR3aa: ASSYNVWDWQF
j_gene: TRBJ1-2; d_gene: NA; v_gene: TRBV6-5; abundance: NA; CDR3aa: ASSPLQVDYGYT
j_gene: TRBJ2-7; d_gene: TRBD2; v_gene: TRBV28; abundance: few; CDR3aa: ASRVAGASPYEQY
j_gene: NA; d_gene: NA; v_gene: TRBV11-2; abundance: NA; CDR3aa: ASSLELDLMVYEQY
j_gene: TRBJ1-3; d_gene: NA; v_gene: TRBV3-1; abundance: NA; CDR3aa: ASSQAFSGNTIY
j_gene: TRBJ1-6; d_gene: TRBD1; v_gene: TRBV28; abundance: many; CDR3aa: ASGTGNSPLH
j_gene: TRBJ1-1; d_gene: NA; v_gene: TRBV14; abundance: NA; CDR3aa: ASSQDPWNTEAF
j_gene: TRBJ1-6; d_gene: TRBD1; v_gene: TRBV7-9; abundance: NA; CDR3aa: ASSPEQGSNSPLH
j_gene: TRBJ1-1; d_gene: TRBD1; v_gene: TRBV20-1; abundance: few; CDR3aa: SASPIDRGAF
j_gene: TRBJ2-1; d_gene: NA; v_gene: TRBV7-9; abundance: NA; CDR3aa: ASNPDGALYNEQF
j_gene: TRBJ1-2; d_gene: TRBD1; v_gene: TRBV5-1; abundance: few; CDR3aa: ASSEGTGETYGYT
j_gene: TRBJ1-2; d_gene: NA; v_gene: TRBV20-1; abundance: few; CDR3aa: SAAATWTEVYGYT
j_gene: TRBJ2-5; d_gene: NA; v_gene: TRBV18; abundance: few; CDR3aa: ASSPRLANQETQY
j_gene: TRBJ2-1; d_gene: TRBD2; v_gene: TRBV10-3; abundance: NA; CDR3aa: AIGTSGRGNEQF
j_gene: TRBJ2-1; d_gene: NA; v_gene: TRBV5-5; abundance: few; CDR3aa: ASSLEGPTVKEF
j_gene: NA; d_gene: TRBD1; v_gene: TRBV20-1; abundance: few; CDR3aa: SALYTGGETQY
j_gene: TRBJ2-3; d_gene: NA; v_gene: TRBV11-2; abundance: few; CDR3aa: ASSPIAWDTQY
j_gene: TRBJ2-5; d_gene: TRBD2; v_gene: TRBV24-1; abundance: NA; CDR3aa: ATSDSRTSVYEQY
j_gene: TRBJ2-3; d_gene: NA; v_gene: TRBV27; abundance: few; CDR3aa: AGRPGTATDTQY
j_gene: TRBJ2-6; d_gene: NA; v_gene: TRBV9; abundance: few; CDR3aa: ASTHVSAGANVLT
j_gene: TRBJ1-6; d_gene: TRBD1; v_gene: TRBV20-1; abundance: NA; CDR3aa: SATYRGWDSPLH
j_gene: TRBJ1-1; d_gene: NA; v_gene: TRBV9; abundance: NA; CDR3aa: ASSVERHTEAF
j_gene: TRBJ2-3; d_gene: NA; v_gene: TRBV20-1; abundance: few; CDR3aa: SASRLARDTQY
j_gene: TRBJ2-3; d_gene: NA; v_gene: TRBV10-2; abundance: NA; CDR3aa: ASSFPDGYTDTQY
j_gene: TRBJ2-3; d_gene: NA; v_gene: TRBV11-2; abundance: NA; CDR3aa: ASSLNSDRGGTDTQY
j_gene: TRBJ2-5; d_gene: TRBD1; v_gene: TRBV6-6; abundance: many; CDR3aa: ASSYSGQGRETQY
j_gene: TRBJ2-1; d_gene: TRBD2; v_gene: TRBV5-1; abundance: NA; CDR3aa: ASSLSVTSGGKDNEQF
j_gene: TRBJ2-1; d_gene: NA; v_gene: TRBV11-2; abundance: NA; CDR3aa: ASSSITGVYNEQF
j_gene: TRBJ2-5; d_gene: TRBD1; v_gene: TRBV12-3/TRBV12-4; abundance: many; CDR3aa: ASGDRGAYQETQY
j_gene: TRBJ2-3; d_gene: NA; v_gene: TRBV5-1; abundance: NA; CDR3aa: ASSFSSGQPSTDTQY
j_gene: TRBJ1-1; d_gene: NA; v_gene: TRBV27; abundance: few; CDR3aa: ASSSLRGTTEAF
j_gene: TRBJ2-1; d_gene: NA; v_gene: TRBV27; abundance: few; CDR3aa: ASSLNPAQAGASYNEQF
j_gene: TRBJ2-7; d_gene: TRBD1; v_gene: TRBV2; abundance: NA; CDR3aa: ASSDNRGLYEQY
j_gene: TRBJ1-2; d_gene: NA; v_gene: TRBV29-1; abundance: many; CDR3aa: SVEDERTGNYGYT